This TCR beta chain derives from a study of CD8+ T cells in alopecia areata. The sequencing template was cDNA reverse transcribed from extracted RNA. The assay was immunoSEQ multiplex PCR, and TCRdb's table has in-frame clones only and misses some. The sample carries about 140,000 clones, about 88% recorded once. CDR3 length: 16 residues. CDR1 is MRHNA and CDR2 is SNTAGT in the germline V gene. V lost 3 bases and J lost 2; bases outside the gene matches: 7. The treatment: oral pan-JAK inhibitor, 5-10 mg twice daily. This chain links TRBV6-4 with TRBJ2-5; TRBD2 aligns across 9 bases. The input for sequencing was CD8+ T cells sorted from blood, taken at week 4, from a patient treated with tofacitinib. This receptor was obtained from a human donor with alopecia areata. For the CDR3, the DNA is TGTGCCAGCAGTGAGGGGCTAGCGGGGACACAAGAGACCCAGTACTTC. This codes for CASSEGLAGTQETQYF.